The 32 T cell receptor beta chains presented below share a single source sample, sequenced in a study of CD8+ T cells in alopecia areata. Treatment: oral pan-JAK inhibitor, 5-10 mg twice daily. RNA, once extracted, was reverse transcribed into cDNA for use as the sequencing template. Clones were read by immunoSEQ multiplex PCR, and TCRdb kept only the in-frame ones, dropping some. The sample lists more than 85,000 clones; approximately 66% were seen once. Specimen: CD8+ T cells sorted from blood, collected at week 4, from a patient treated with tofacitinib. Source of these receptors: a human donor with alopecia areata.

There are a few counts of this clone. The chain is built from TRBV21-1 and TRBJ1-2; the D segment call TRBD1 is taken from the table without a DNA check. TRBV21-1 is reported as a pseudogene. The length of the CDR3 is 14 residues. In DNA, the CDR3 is TGTGCCAGCAGCCACCCGACAGCCTTAGAGGGCTACACCTTC. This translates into CASSHPTALEGYTF.

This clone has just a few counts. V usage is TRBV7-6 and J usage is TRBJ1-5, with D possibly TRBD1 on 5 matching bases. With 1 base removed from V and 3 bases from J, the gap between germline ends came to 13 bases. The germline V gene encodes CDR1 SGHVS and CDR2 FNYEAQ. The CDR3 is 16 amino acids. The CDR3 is CASSLEVGGPNQPQHF. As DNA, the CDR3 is TGTGCCAGCAGCTTAGAGGTCGGGGGTCCCAATCAGCCCCAGCATTTT.

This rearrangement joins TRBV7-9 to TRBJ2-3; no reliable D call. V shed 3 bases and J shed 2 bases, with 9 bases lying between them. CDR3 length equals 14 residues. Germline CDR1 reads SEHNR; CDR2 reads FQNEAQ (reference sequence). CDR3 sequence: CASSFSVPTDTQYF. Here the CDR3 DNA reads TGTGCCAGCAGCTTTTCGGTGCCCACAGATACGCAGTATTTT.

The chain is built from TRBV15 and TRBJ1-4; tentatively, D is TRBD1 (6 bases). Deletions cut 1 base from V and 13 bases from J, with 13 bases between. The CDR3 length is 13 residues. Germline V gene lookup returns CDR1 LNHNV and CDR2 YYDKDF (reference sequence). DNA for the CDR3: TGTGCCACCAGCAGAGTAAATCTAGGGGGACTGTTTTTT. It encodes CATSRVNLGGLFF.

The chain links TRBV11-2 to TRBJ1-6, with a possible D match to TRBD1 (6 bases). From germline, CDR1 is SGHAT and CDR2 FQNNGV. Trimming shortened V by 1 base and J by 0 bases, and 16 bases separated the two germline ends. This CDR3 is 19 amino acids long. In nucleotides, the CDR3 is TGTGCCAGCAGCTTAGCCCCCCTACAGGGAAGCTCCTATAATTCACCCCTCCACTTT. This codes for CASSLAPLQGSSYNSPLHF.

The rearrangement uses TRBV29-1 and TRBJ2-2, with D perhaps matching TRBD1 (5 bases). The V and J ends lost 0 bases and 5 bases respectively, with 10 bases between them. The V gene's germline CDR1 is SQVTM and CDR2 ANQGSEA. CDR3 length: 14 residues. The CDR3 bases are TGCAGCGTTGAAGAGGTTCAGGGAACCGGGGAGCTGTTTTTT. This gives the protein CSVEEVQGTGELFF.

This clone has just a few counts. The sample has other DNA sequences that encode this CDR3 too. CDR3 coding DNA: TGTGCCAGTAGTATAGGAGGGAATGAGCAGTTCTTC. Its translation: CASSIGGNEQFF. The chain carries TRBV19 and TRBJ2-1; D is possibly TRBD2 (5 bases). CDR1 and CDR2 from the germline V gene are LNHDA and SQIVND (reference sequence). The CDR3 loop spans 12 amino acids. The ends were cut back, 1 base at V and 7 bases at J, with 5 bases in the middle. Variable domain in full (rest from reference TRBV19 and TRBJ2-1): DGGITQSPKYLFRKEGQNVTLSCEQNLNHDAMYWYRQDPGQGLRLIYYSQIVNDFQKGDIAEGYSVSREKKESFPLTVTSAQKNPTAFYLCASSIGGNEQFFGPGTRLTVL.

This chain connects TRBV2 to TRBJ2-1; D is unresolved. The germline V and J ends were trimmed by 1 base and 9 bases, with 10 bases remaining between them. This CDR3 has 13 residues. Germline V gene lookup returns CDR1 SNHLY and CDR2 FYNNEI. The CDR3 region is CASSEGSLLEQFF. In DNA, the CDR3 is TGTGCCAGCAGTGAAGGGAGTTTGCTTGAGCAGTTCTTC.

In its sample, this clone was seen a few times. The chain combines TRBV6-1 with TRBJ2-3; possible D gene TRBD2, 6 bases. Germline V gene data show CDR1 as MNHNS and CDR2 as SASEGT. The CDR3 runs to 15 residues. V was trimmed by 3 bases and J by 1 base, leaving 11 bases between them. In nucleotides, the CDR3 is TGTGCCAGCAGTGACGGAACGGGAGGCACAGATACGCAGTATTTT. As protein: CASSDGTGGTDTQYF.

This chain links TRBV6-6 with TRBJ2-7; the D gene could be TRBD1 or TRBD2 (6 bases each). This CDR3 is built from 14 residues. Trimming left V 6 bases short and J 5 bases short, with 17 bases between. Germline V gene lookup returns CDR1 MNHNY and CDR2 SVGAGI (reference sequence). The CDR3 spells CASSLKGGSDEQYF. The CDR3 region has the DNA TGTGCCAGCAGCCTTAAGGGGGGCTCGGACGAGCAGTACTTC.

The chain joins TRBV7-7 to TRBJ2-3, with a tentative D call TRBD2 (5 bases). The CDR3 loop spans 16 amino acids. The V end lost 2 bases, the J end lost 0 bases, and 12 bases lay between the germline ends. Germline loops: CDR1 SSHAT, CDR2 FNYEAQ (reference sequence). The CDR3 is CASSLRPGGSTDTQYF. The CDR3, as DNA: TGTGCCAGCAGCTTAAGGCCAGGAGGAAGCACAGATACGCAGTATTTT. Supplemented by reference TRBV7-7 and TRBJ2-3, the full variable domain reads GAGVSQSPRYKVTKRGQDVTLRCDPISSHATLYWYQQALGQGPEFLTYFNYEAQPDKSGLPSDRFSAERPEGSISTLTIQRTEQRDSAMYRCASSLRPGGSTDTQYFGPGTRLTVL.

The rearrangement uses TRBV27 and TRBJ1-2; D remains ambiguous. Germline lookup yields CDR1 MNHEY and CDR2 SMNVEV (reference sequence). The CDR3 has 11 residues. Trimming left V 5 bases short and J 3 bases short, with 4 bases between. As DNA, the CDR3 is TGTGCCAGCAGTCTTTACTATGGCTACACCTTC. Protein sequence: CASSLYYGYTF.

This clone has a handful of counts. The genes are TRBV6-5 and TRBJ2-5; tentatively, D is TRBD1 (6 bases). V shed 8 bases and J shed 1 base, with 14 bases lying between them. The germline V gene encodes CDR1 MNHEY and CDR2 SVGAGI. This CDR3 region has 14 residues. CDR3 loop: CASGTGPFQETQYF. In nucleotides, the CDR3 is TGTGCCAGCGGCACAGGGCCATTCCAAGAGACCCAGTACTTC.

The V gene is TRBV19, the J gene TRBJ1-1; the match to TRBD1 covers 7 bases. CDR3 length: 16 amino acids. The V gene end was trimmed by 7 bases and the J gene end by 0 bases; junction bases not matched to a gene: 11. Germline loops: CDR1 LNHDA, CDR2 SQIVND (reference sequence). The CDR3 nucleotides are TGTGCCAGTAAGCCTACTACCGGGACAGTGAACACTGAAGCTTTCTTT. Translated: CASKPTTGTVNTEAFF.

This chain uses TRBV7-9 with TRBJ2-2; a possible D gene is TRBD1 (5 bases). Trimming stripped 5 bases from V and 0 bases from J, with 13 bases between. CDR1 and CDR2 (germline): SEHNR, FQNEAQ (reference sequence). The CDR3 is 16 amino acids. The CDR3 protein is CASSPTWGSNTGELFF. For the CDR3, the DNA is TGTGCCAGCAGCCCAACGTGGGGCTCGAACACCGGGGAGCTGTTTTTT.

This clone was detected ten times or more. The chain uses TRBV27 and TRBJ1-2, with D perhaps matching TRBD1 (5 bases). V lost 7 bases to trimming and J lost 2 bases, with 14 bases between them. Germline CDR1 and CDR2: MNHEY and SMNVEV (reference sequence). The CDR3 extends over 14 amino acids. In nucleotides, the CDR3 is TGTGCCAGCACTCCCCGGGACGGCAACTATGGCTACACCTTC. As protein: CASTPRDGNYGYTF.

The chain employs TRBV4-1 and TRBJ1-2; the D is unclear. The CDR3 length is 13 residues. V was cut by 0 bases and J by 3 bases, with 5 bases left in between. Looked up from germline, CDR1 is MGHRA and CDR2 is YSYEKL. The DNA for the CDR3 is TGCGCCAGCAGCCAAGAGTCAGACTATGGCTACACCTTC. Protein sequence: CASSQESDYGYTF.

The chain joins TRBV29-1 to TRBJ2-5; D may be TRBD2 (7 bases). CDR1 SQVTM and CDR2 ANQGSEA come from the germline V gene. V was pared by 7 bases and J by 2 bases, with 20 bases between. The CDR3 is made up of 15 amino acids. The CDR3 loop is CSAGPRGALQETQYF. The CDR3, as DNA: TGCAGCGCCGGACCACGGGGGGCTCTGCAAGAGACCCAGTACTTC.

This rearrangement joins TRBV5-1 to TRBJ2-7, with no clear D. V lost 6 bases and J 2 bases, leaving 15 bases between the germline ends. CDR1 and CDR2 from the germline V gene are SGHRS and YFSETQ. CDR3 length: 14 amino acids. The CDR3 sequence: CASNHLDRPYEQYF. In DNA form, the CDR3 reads TGCGCCAGCAACCACCTTGACCGTCCCTACGAGCAGTACTTC.

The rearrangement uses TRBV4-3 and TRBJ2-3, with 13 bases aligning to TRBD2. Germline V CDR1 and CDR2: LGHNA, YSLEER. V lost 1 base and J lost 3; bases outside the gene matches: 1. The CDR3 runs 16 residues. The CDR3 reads CASSQGLAGGTDTQYF. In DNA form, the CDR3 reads TGCGCCAGCAGCCAAGGACTAGCGGGAGGAACAGATACGCAGTATTTT.

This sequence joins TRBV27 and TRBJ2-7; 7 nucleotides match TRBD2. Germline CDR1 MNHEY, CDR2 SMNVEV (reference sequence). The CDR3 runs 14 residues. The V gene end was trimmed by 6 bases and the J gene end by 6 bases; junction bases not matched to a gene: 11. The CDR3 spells CASSNSGLPAEQYF. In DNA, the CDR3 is TGTGCCAGCAGCAATTCGGGACTACCTGCCGAGCAGTACTTC.

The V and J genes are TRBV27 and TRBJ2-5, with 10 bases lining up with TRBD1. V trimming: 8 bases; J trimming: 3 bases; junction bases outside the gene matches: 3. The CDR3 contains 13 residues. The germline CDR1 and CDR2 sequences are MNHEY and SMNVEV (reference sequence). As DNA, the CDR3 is TGTGCCAGCCGACAGGGGGCTGAAGAGACCCAGTACTTC. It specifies CASRQGAEETQYF.

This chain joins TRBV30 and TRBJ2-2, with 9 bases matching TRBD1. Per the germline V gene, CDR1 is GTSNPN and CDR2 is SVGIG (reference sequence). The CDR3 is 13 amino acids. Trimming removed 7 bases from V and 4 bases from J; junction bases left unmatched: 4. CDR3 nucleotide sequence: TGTGCCTACGGACAGGGGATCACCGGGGAGCTGTTTTTT. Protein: CAYGQGITGELFF.

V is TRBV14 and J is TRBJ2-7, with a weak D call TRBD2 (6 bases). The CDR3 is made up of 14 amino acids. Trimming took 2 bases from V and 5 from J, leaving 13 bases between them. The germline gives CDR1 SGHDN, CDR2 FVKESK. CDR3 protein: CASSQSRGGDEQYF. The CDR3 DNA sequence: TGTGCCAGCAGCCAATCGCGGGGTGGGGACGAGCAGTACTTC.

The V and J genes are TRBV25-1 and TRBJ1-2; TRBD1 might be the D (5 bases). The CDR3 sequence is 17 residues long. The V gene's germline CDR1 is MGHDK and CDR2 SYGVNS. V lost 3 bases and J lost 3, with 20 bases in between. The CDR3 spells CASSDLEVPWGDYGYTF. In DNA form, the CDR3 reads TGTGCCAGCAGTGATTTGGAGGTACCATGGGGCGACTATGGCTACACCTTC.

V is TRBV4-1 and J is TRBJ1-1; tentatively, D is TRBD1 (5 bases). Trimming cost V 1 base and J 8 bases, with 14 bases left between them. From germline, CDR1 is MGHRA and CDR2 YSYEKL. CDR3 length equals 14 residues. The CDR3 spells CASSQVGVGGEAFF. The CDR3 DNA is TGCGCCAGCAGCCAAGTCGGCGTTGGGGGAGAAGCTTTCTTT.

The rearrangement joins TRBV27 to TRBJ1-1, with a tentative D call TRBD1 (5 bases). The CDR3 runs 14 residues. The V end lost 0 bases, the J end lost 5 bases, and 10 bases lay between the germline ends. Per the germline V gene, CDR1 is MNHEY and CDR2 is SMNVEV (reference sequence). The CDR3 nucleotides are TGTGCCAGCAGTTTATCGTACGGGGGGACTGAAGCTTTCTTT. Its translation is CASSLSYGGTEAFF.

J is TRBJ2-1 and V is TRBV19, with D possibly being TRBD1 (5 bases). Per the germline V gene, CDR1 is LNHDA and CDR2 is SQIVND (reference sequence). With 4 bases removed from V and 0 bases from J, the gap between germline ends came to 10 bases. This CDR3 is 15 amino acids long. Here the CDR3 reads CASSTDNLSYNEQFF. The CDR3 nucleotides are TGTGCCAGTAGTACGGACAACCTCTCCTACAATGAGCAGTTCTTC.

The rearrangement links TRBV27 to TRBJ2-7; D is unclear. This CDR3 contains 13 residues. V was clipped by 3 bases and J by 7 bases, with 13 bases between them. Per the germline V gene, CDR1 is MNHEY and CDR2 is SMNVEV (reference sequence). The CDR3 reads CASSFARTREQYF. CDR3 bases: TGTGCCAGCAGTTTCGCAAGGACGCGGGAGCAGTACTTC.

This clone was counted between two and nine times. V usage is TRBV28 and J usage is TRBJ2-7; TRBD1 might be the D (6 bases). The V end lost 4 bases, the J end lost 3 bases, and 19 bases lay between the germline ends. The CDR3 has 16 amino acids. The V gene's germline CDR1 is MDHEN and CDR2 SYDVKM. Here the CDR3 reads CASSSPRGGSIYEQYF. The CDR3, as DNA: TGTGCCAGCAGTTCACCCAGAGGGGGTTCCATCTACGAGCAGTACTTC.

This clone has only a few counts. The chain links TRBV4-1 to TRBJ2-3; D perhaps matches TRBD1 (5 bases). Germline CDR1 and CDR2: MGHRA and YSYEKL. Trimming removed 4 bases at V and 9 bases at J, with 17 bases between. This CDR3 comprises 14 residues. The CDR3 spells CASSPTPDQGTQYF. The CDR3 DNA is TGCGCCAGCAGCCCCACCCCGGACCAGGGCACGCAGTATTTT.

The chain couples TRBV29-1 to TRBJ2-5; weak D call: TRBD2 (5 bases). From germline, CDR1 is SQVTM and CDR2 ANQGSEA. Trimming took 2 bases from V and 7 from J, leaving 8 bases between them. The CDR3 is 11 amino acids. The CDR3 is CSVEFRGTQYF. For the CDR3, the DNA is TGCAGCGTTGAATTTCGGGGGACCCAGTACTTC.